A selection of T cell receptor beta chains follows, all from one sample in a study of T-cell memory formation after mild COVID-19. A single record per CDR3 protein comes from TCRdb applying MiXCR to the 5' RACE reads. The data show around 310,000 distinct CDR3 sequences, with more than 13% seen just once and roughly a fifth held by the top ten. The specimen was PBMCs or a T cell subset sorted from them (not recorded which). The receptors shown here come from a man younger than 35 who had mild COVID-19 (a few samples of this study predate the infection). Cell type and time point are not known. CDR3s include the opening cysteine and the closing phenylalanine or tryptophan. D genes are given only for firm matches. Not all rows give a size; the values are once, few, many and, for expanded clones, a class.

TRBJ1-2	.	TRBD1	TRBV12-5	TGTGCTAGTGGTCCGATATCAGGGGGTGGCGGCTACACCTTC	CASGPISGGGGYTF
TRBJ1-1	.	.	TRBV20-1	TGCAGTGCTAGAGACCCACGTGGAAACCCTGAAGCTTTCTTT	CSARDPRGNPEAFF
TRBJ2-5	.	.	TRBV7-9	TGTGCCAGCAGCTCCACCCCCTCGGGGGCCAAAGAGACCCAGTACTTC	CASSSTPSGAKETQYF
TRBJ1-1	many	.	TRBV7-9	TGTGCCAGCAGAGAGAGGGACACTGAAGCTTTCTTT	CASRERDTEAFF
TRBJ1-6	.	.	TRBV7-2	TGTGCCAGCACCCAGGGTTATTCACCCCTCCACTTT	CASTQGYSPLHF
TRBJ2-3	few	TRBD2	TRBV12-3/TRBV12-4	TGTGCCAGCAGGACGACTAGCGGGGGCCCAGATACGCAGTATTTT	CASRTTSGGPDTQYF
TRBJ2-1	.	.	TRBV4-3	TGCGCCAGCAGCCAAGATCGGGGGAAGAATGAGCAGTTCTTC	CASSQDRGKNEQFF
TRBJ2-3	.	.	TRBV6-1	TGTGCCAGCAGTGAAACCCGGACAGATACGCAGTATTTT	CASSETRTDTQYF
TRBJ1-3	.	.	TRBV10-2	TGCGCCAGCGGGCGCGGCCTGGACGGAAACACCATATATTTT	CASGRGLDGNTIYF
TRBJ2-7	.	TRBD2	TRBV20-1	TGCAGTGCTAGATCCCGGGGGGGGGAGCAGTACTTC	CSARSRGGEQYF
TRBJ2-5	few	.	TRBV10-2	TGCGCCAGCAGTGAGGGGACGTACTCGACAATTTCGACCCAGTACTTC	CASSEGTYSTISTQYF
TRBJ1-4	.	.	TRBV7-7	TGTGCCAGCAGCCCTCGCGGGCCGGGGGAAAAACTGTTTTTT	CASSPRGPGEKLFF
TRBJ1-3	.	.	TRBV4-1	TGCGCCAGCAGCCAAACCCCTGGCTCTGGAAACACCATATATTTT	CASSQTPGSGNTIYF
TRBJ2-5	.	.	TRBV5-1	TGCGCCAGCAGCTCGAGGGGGATCCAAGAGACCCAGTACTTC	CASSSRGIQETQYF
TRBJ1-2	.	.	TRBV9	TGTGCCAGCAGCGTTCCCAAGGGCCCCAAGACCTTC	CASSVPKGPKTF
TRBJ2-1	.	.	TRBV6-2/TRBV6-3	TGTGCCAGCAGTCTCTGGAGGGGGGTTCTCAATGAGCAGTTCTTC	CASSLWRGVLNEQFF
TRBJ1-1	few	.	TRBV12-3/TRBV12-4	TGTGCCAGCAGCGCCCAAGGGGGAGGGAGCACTGAAGCTTTCTTT	CASSAQGGGSTEAFF
TRBJ2-6	.	.	TRBV14	TGTGCCAGCAGCCAAAGGACAGTATTCTCTGGGGCCAACGTCCTGACTTTC	CASSQRTVFSGANVLTF
TRBJ2-7	.	.	TRBV27	TGTGCCAGCAGTCGCATTGGGGTGCGGGATAGCTCCTACGAGCAGTACTTC	CASSRIGVRDSSYEQYF
TRBJ2-1	few	.	TRBV29-1	TGCAGCGTCGCCGGGTGGCGTGAGCAGTTCTTC	CSVAGWREQFF
TRBJ2-2	.	.	TRBV4-3	TGCGCCAGCAGCCAAGACGCGGGGAGGGGGATTGGGTGGACCGGGGAGCTGTTTTTT	CASSQDAGRGIGWTGELFF
TRBJ2-6	.	TRBD1	TRBV3-1	TGTGCCAGCAGCTTCAAAGGGGGCAGAAGGGCCAACGTCCTGACTTTC	CASSFKGGRRANVLTF
TRBJ1-1	few	.	TRBV5-1	TGCGCCAGCAGCTTAGGCCTTGGGAGTGCGGACACTGAAGCTTTCTTT	CASSLGLGSADTEAFF
TRBJ2-7	.	.	TRBV12-3/TRBV12-4	TGTGCCAGCAGGGGTTCCGTGGAGCACGAGCAGTACTTC	CASRGSVEHEQYF
TRBJ2-7	few	TRBD1	TRBV20-1	TGCAGTGCTAGAGGCTATGAACCGGGACAGGGGGTAGACGAGCAGTACTTC	CSARGYEPGQGVDEQYF
TRBJ1-5	few	.	TRBV7-9	TGTGCCAGCAGCTTAGAACCCCAGCCCCAGCATTTT	CASSLEPQPQHF
TRBJ2-5	.	TRBD2	TRBV27	TGTGCCAGCACTAGCGGGGGGGCCGACGAGACCCAGTACTTC	CASTSGGADETQYF
TRBJ1-3	.	.	TRBV6-5	TGTGCCAGCAGTTACTCTCCGGGATCCGGAAACACCATATATTTT	CASSYSPGSGNTIYF
TRBJ2-5	many	TRBD1	TRBV12-3/TRBV12-4	TGTGCCAGCAGTAGGACAGGGATCGGGACCCAGTACTTC	CASSRTGIGTQYF
TRBJ2-3	.	TRBD2	TRBV7-2	TGTGCCAGCAGCTTACTAGCGGGGGGGCTAAATACGCAGTATTTT	CASSLLAGGLNTQYF
TRBJ1-2	few	.	TRBV7-2	TGTGCCAGCAGCTTTATGATTAGCCAACTTGGCTACACCTTC	CASSFMISQLGYTF
TRBJ2-1	few	TRBD2	TRBV7-6	TGTGCCAGCAGCTCCCTAGCGGGGGGGCCAGTTAAGGAGCAGTTCTTC	CASSSLAGGPVKEQFF
TRBJ1-5	.	.	TRBV10-3	TGTGCCGCGTCAGGGGTCCTTTTGGATCAGCCCCAGCATTTT	CAASGVLLDQPQHF
TRBJ1-1	once	.	TRBV14	TGTGCCAGCAGCCAAGATAGAGGACAGAAAGCTTTCTTT	CASSQDRGQKAFF
TRBJ2-3	.	.	TRBV7-7	TGTGCCAGCAGCTCCGGTCTGGGTGGGGCCACAGATACGCAGTATTTT	CASSSGLGGATDTQYF
TRBJ1-5	.	.	TRBV6-2/TRBV6-3	TGTGCCAGCAGTAGGACGGATCTCAATCAGCCCCAGCATTTT	CASSRTDLNQPQHF
TRBJ2-7	many	TRBD2	TRBV7-6	TGTGCCAGCAGCCCGCTGCTGACTAGCGGGGGCTCCTACGAGCAGTACTTC	CASSPLLTSGGSYEQYF
TRBJ2-3	few	.	TRBV7-8	TGTGCCAGCAGCCACCGGGCCGACCGCCCAGATACGCAGTATTTT	CASSHRADRPDTQYF
TRBJ1-6	few	.	TRBV5-1	TGCGCCAGCAGCTGGACAACCTCCTATAATTCACCCCTCCACTTT	CASSWTTSYNSPLHF
TRBJ1-2	many	TRBD1	TRBV4-2	TGTGCCAGCAGCCGCCAGAACAGGGGGCGGACCTATGGCTACACCTTC	CASSRQNRGRTYGYTF
TRBJ1-1	.	.	TRBV7-9	TGTGCCAGCAGCGGACCCGGGGGGCTGAACACTGAAGCTTTCTTT	CASSGPGGLNTEAFF
TRBJ2-2	many	.	TRBV20-1	TGCAGTGCCCCGAAAGGGGAGGTGGGCACCGGGGAGCTGTTTTTT	CSAPKGEVGTGELFF
TRBJ2-7	.	.	TRBV4-2	TGTGCCAGCAGCCAAGGGGACTCCTACGAGCAGTACTTC	CASSQGDSYEQYF
TRBJ2-7	few	TRBD1	TRBV27	TGTGCCAGCGGGGGGACAGGGGGCTTCCCCGAGCAGTACTTC	CASGGTGGFPEQYF
TRBJ2-1	.	.	TRBV12-3/TRBV12-4	TGTGCCAGCAGCATCGGCGGGGAGCAGTTCTTC	CASSIGGEQFF
TRBJ2-3	few	TRBD2	TRBV12-3/TRBV12-4	TGTGCCAGCAGTGTGACTAGCGGGGTACTCACAGATACGCAGTATTTT	CASSVTSGVLTDTQYF
TRBJ1-2	.	.	TRBV18	TGTGCCAGCTCGGCTTGGGGGCGCATCTATGGCTACACCTTC	CASSAWGRIYGYTF
TRBJ2-5	.	.	TRBV7-2	TGTGCCAGCAGCTTAGTTTCGGTACAAGAGACCCAGTACTTC	CASSLVSVQETQYF
TRBJ1-4	few	.	TRBV6-5	TGTGCCAGCAGTTACTCAACGGAAGCTAATGAAAAACTGTTTTTT	CASSYSTEANEKLFF
TRBJ1-1	many	TRBD1	TRBV5-1	TGCGCCAGCAGCTCAAGGACAGGTCAAATAATGAACACTGAAGCTTTCTTT	CASSSRTGQIMNTEAFF
TRBJ2-3	few	TRBD1	TRBV29-1	TGCAGCGTTCGGTTTGGGACAGTCGGACTTTCAGATACGCAGTATTTT	CSVRFGTVGLSDTQYF
TRBJ1-6	.	.	TRBV5-1	TGCGCCAGCAGCCCGACAGAAAATAATTCACCCCTCCACTTT	CASSPTENNSPLHF
TRBJ1-1	few	.	TRBV28	TGTGCCAGCAGTGTCGGAGTTGAAGCTTTCTTT	CASSVGVEAFF
TRBJ2-3	.	TRBD2	TRBV7-2	TGTGCCAGCAGCTTACACCAGGGTCTAGCGGGGCCAGATACGCAGTATTTT	CASSLHQGLAGPDTQYF
TRBJ2-3	many	.	TRBV4-3	TGCGCCAGCAGCCCGGGTTCGGATACGCAGTATTTT	CASSPGSDTQYF
TRBJ2-6	few	TRBD1	TRBV7-3	TGTGCCAGCAGCTTAACGATTCTCACTCAACTAGTTGGACAGGCCTCTGGGGCCAACGTCCTGACTTTC	CASSLTILTQLVGQASGANVLTF
TRBJ2-7	many	.	TRBV6-5	TGTGCCAGCAGTTACCTACGTGGCGGGCCGTACGAGCAGTACTTC	CASSYLRGGPYEQYF
TRBJ1-2	.	.	TRBV20-1	TGCAGTGCGTACCTTCCCTATGGCTACACCTTC	CSAYLPYGYTF
TRBJ1-6	few	.	TRBV5-1	TGCGCCAGCAGCTTGTTAGGGCGCGAGACCCTCCACTTT	CASSLLGRETLHF
TRBJ1-2	.	.	TRBV5-1	TGCGCCAGCAGCTTCAGGGAGATCAGCTATGGCTACACCTTC	CASSFREISYGYTF